Below, 8 T cell receptor beta chains from the same sample are listed, as sequenced in a study of control samples from healthy donors and cancer patients. Produced via immunoSEQ multiplex PCR; TCRdb's table is partial and in-frame only. The table includes about 410,000 clones, roughly 90% detected once. The sample taken for sequencing was PBMCs. These receptors came from a man aged 40-50 years with head and neck cancer.

The chain is built from TRBV6-4 and TRBJ2-5; 7 nucleotides align to TRBD1. Germline lookup yields CDR1 MRHNA and CDR2 SNTAGT. This CDR3 contains 15 residues. The J segment lost 0 bases and the V segment lost 3 bases, leaving 4 bases of the junction unmatched. CDR3 amino acids: CASSDGTEDQETQYF. CDR3 DNA: TGTGCCAGCAGTGATGGGACAGAAGACCAAGAGACCCAGTACTTC.

The rearrangement joins TRBV5-1 to TRBJ2-1, with a possible D match to TRBD1 (6 bases). Per germline, CDR1 SGHRS and CDR2 YFSETQ. V was shortened by 6 bases and J by 7 bases, with 26 bases between the two germline ends. This CDR3 comprises 17 residues. CDR3 sequence: CASTGNRGDTKGNEQFF. DNA for the CDR3: TGCGCCAGCACCGGCAACAGAGGGGACACCAAAGGAAATGAGCAGTTCTTC.

The chain carries TRBV28 and TRBJ2-3; the match to TRBD2 covers 9 bases. Germline-derived CDR1 and CDR2 are MDHEN and SYDVKM. The CDR3 extends over 15 amino acids. V lost 6 bases to trimming and J lost 6 bases; unmatched junction nucleotides: 10. The CDR3 region has the DNA TGTGCCAGCAGCCCGGGCGGGGGGGCGTCGGATACGCAGTATTTT. Its protein product is CASSPGGGASDTQYF.

The chain combines TRBV27 with TRBJ1-5; D call uncertain. Germline CDR1 reads MNHEY; CDR2 reads SMNVEV (reference sequence). The V end was cut by 6 bases, the J end by 2 bases, with 8 bases between. The length of the CDR3 is 13 residues. CDR3 sequence reads: CASRQTGNQPQHF. In DNA form, the CDR3 reads TGTGCCAGCAGACAGACGGGCAATCAGCCCCAGCATTTT.

The chain carries TRBV7-2 and TRBJ2-5, with TRBD1 as a possible D gene (5 bases). CDR1 is SGHTA, CDR2 FQGNSA, per germline. The CDR3 loop spans 13 amino acids. Trimming shortened V by 1 base and J by 7 bases, and 10 bases separated the two germline ends. CDR3 nucleotides: TGTGCCAGCAGCTTAGAAGGGGCAGGGACCCAGTACTTC. Translation: CASSLEGAGTQYF.

The V and J genes are TRBV25-1 and TRBJ2-1; the D is unclear. Germline CDR1 and CDR2: MGHDK and SYGVNS. The CDR3 has 16 amino acids. V was pared by 1 base and J by 0 bases, with 10 bases between. CDR3 coding DNA: TGTGCCAGCAGTGAATTGGTAGGCAGCTCCTACAATGAGCAGTTCTTC. Its protein product is CASSELVGSSYNEQFF.

The J gene is TRBJ2-7, the V gene TRBV4-1; D not certain. Trimming stripped 1 base from V and 0 bases from J, with 16 bases between. This CDR3 region has 17 residues. From germline, CDR1 is MGHRA and CDR2 YSYEKL. CDR3 in amino acids: CASSQGPQDRSSYEQYF. For the CDR3, the DNA is TGCGCCAGCAGCCAAGGCCCCCAGGACCGGTCCTCCTACGAGCAGTACTTC.

J is TRBJ2-3 and V is TRBV28; no clear D gene. This CDR3 contains 14 residues. V was pared by 6 bases and J by 3 bases, with 13 bases between. In germline, CDR1 is MDHEN, CDR2 SYDVKM. CDR3 loop: CASRLSSGTDTQYF. CDR3 nucleotide sequence: TGTGCCAGCAGACTTTCTAGTGGGACAGATACGCAGTATTTT.